The text below deals with one T cell receptor (beta chain). Its specificity is not known. The data belong to a study of blood T cells in healthy people across ages. The wider study: Template-switching capture recovered about one barcoded beta molecule per two T cells. Study outcomes and limitations: Strong correlation existed between TCR beta diversity and naive T cell percentage. In older individuals, TCR beta diversity per million T cells was lower, falling roughly linearly with age.

A second 7 to 11 cycle PCR used barcoded and J-beta primers. MiXCR, run by TCRdb on the 5' RACE reads, gives a single entry per CDR3 protein. Of approximately 1.5 million distinct CDR3 sequences in the sample, roughly two fifths were seen once. Peripheral blood, about 10 milliliters per donor, was collected. The TCR was taken from a woman younger than 35 in good health. Sequencing was done on a sample of blood.

The CDR3 DNA reads as TGCGCCAGCAGCCAAGAGGCGGAAGAAACGCAGTATTTT. This codes for CASSQEAEETQYF. The chain carries TRBV4-3 and TRBJ2-3; no reliable D call. Trimming pared 0 bases from V and 9 bases from J, leaving 10 bases between. Germline V CDR1 and CDR2: LGHNA, YSLEER. This CDR3 has 13 amino acids.